The rows below give T cell receptor beta chains drawn from one sample of a study of TIL therapy for anti-PD-1-resistant metastatic lung cancer. TCRdb's copy holds only in-frame clones and misses some; the assay was immunoSEQ multiplex PCR. The sample holds 54,000 or so clones, 73% seen once. The starting material was blood, obtained at baseline. All receptors derive from a person aged 30 to 80 with non-small cell lung cancer. The CDR3 runs from the conserved cysteine through the conserved F or W. The order of the fields is D gene, J gene, V gene, clone size, CDR3 DNA, CDR3 protein. D genes are given only for firm matches. Not all rows give a size; the values are once, few, many and, for expanded clones, a class.

d_call: TRBD2; j_call: TRBJ2-7; v_call: TRBV7-8; clone_size: -; cdr3_nt: TGTGCCAGCAGCCCACCAAGGACTAGCGCCTACGAGCAGTACTTC; cdr3_aa: CASSPPRTSAYEQYF
d_call: -; j_call: TRBJ2-7; v_call: TRBV27; clone_size: -; cdr3_nt: TGTGCCAGCAGTTCCCGGATGTTCTACGAGCAGTACTTC; cdr3_aa: CASSSRMFYEQYF
d_call: -; j_call: TRBJ2-5; v_call: TRBV7-2; clone_size: -; cdr3_nt: TGTGCCAGCAGCTTTAACTTACAAGAGACCCAGTACTTC; cdr3_aa: CASSFNLQETQYF
d_call: -; j_call: TRBJ2-3; v_call: TRBV5-4; clone_size: -; cdr3_nt: TGTGCCAGCAGCTTGGAGGGAGCAACAGATACGCAGTATTTT; cdr3_aa: CASSLEGATDTQYF
d_call: TRBD1; j_call: TRBJ2-2; v_call: TRBV4-2; clone_size: -; cdr3_nt: TGTGCCAGCAGCCATGGACAGGGTAACACCGGGGAGCTGTTTTTT; cdr3_aa: CASSHGQGNTGELFF
d_call: -; j_call: TRBJ1-5; v_call: TRBV28; clone_size: -; cdr3_nt: TGTGCCAGCAGTCCGAGTTCTAGTCGCAATCAGCCCCAGCATTTT; cdr3_aa: CASSPSSSRNQPQHF
d_call: -; j_call: TRBJ2-5; v_call: TRBV7-7; clone_size: -; cdr3_nt: TGTGCTAGCAGCTTAGGAGGTGCGGGACCCCCAGAGACCCAGTACTTC; cdr3_aa: CASSLGGAGPPETQYF
d_call: -; j_call: TRBJ2-2; v_call: TRBV7-3; clone_size: -; cdr3_nt: TGTGCCAGCAGCTTAAACGTCGAGAACACCGGGGAGCTGTTTTTT; cdr3_aa: CASSLNVENTGELFF
d_call: -; j_call: TRBJ2-2; v_call: TRBV5-1; clone_size: -; cdr3_nt: TGCGCCAGCAGCTTGGATCCGGGGCCCGGGGAGCTGTTTTTT; cdr3_aa: CASSLDPGPGELFF
d_call: -; j_call: TRBJ2-3; v_call: TRBV6-5; clone_size: -; cdr3_nt: TGTGCCAGCAGGCCTGCCTGGGGGACAGATACGCAGTATTTT; cdr3_aa: CASRPAWGTDTQYF
d_call: -; j_call: TRBJ2-7; v_call: TRBV6-1; clone_size: -; cdr3_nt: TGTGCCAGCAGTGAAGGTTGGCAGGGAGAGCAGTACTTC; cdr3_aa: CASSEGWQGEQYF
d_call: TRBD1; j_call: TRBJ1-2; v_call: TRBV28; clone_size: -; cdr3_nt: TGTGCCAGCAGTCCAGGGGGGAACTATGGCTACACCTTC; cdr3_aa: CASSPGGNYGYTF
d_call: -; j_call: TRBJ2-7; v_call: TRBV15; clone_size: few; cdr3_nt: TGTGCCACCGGGCGAAGGAGGCCCCCCTACGAGCAGTACTTC; cdr3_aa: CATGRRRPPYEQYF
d_call: -; j_call: TRBJ1-4; v_call: TRBV5-1; clone_size: few; cdr3_nt: TGCGCCAGCAGCTTCTCGGGTGTTGATGAAAAACTGTTTTTT; cdr3_aa: CASSFSGVDEKLFF
d_call: -; j_call: TRBJ1-5; v_call: TRBV14; clone_size: -; cdr3_nt: TGTGCCAGCAGCCAAGATAGGGCCGGGAGCAATCAGCCCCAGCATTTT; cdr3_aa: CASSQDRAGSNQPQHF
d_call: -; j_call: TRBJ2-2; v_call: TRBV2; clone_size: -; cdr3_nt: TGTGCCAGCAGTGTGCGACAGGTCAACACCGGGGAGCTGTTTTTT; cdr3_aa: CASSVRQVNTGELFF
d_call: -; j_call: TRBJ2-7; v_call: TRBV6-1; clone_size: -; cdr3_nt: TGTGCCAGCAGTGAAGGACACAACTCCTACGAGCAGTACTTC; cdr3_aa: CASSEGHNSYEQYF
d_call: -; j_call: TRBJ2-7; v_call: TRBV7-7; clone_size: -; cdr3_nt: TGTGCCAGCAGCACACGGGACCGTCCCTACGAGCAGTACTTC; cdr3_aa: CASSTRDRPYEQYF
d_call: TRBD1; j_call: TRBJ1-1; v_call: TRBV12-5; clone_size: -; cdr3_nt: TGTGCTAGTGGTTTGGGACAGGGGATGAACACTGAAGCTTTCTTT; cdr3_aa: CASGLGQGMNTEAFF
d_call: TRBD1; j_call: TRBJ1-2; v_call: TRBV7-2; clone_size: -; cdr3_nt: TGTGCCAGCAGCGCAAACAGGGGAGGTTACTATGGCTACACCTTC; cdr3_aa: CASSANRGGYYGYTF
d_call: -; j_call: TRBJ2-2; v_call: TRBV7-8; clone_size: -; cdr3_nt: TGTGCCAGCAGCTTAGACAGGGTCGTCGACACCGGGGAGCTGTTTTTT; cdr3_aa: CASSLDRVVDTGELFF
d_call: -; j_call: TRBJ1-1; v_call: TRBV28; clone_size: -; cdr3_nt: TGTGCCAGCAGCGTTGAGGGGTACGCCGACTCTGAAGCTTTCTTT; cdr3_aa: CASSVEGYADSEAFF
d_call: -; j_call: TRBJ2-2; v_call: TRBV11-1; clone_size: -; cdr3_nt: TGTGCCAGCAGCTTATATCACAAAGCCGGGGAGCTGTTTTTT; cdr3_aa: CASSLYHKAGELFF
d_call: -; j_call: TRBJ2-2; v_call: TRBV4-3; clone_size: -; cdr3_nt: TGCGCCAGCAGCCAAGCATCAGGTCAGGTGGGCACCGGGGAGCTGTTTTTT; cdr3_aa: CASSQASGQVGTGELFF
d_call: TRBD2; j_call: TRBJ2-1; v_call: TRBV7-3; clone_size: -; cdr3_nt: TGTGCCAGCAGCCCACTAGCGGGAGTCCCAGACTACAATGAGCAGTTCTTC; cdr3_aa: CASSPLAGVPDYNEQFF
d_call: -; j_call: TRBJ1-6; v_call: TRBV11-2; clone_size: -; cdr3_nt: TGTGCCAGCAGCGAACTAATGGGGAATTCACCCCTCCACTTT; cdr3_aa: CASSELMGNSPLHF
d_call: -; j_call: TRBJ1-4; v_call: TRBV2; clone_size: few; cdr3_nt: TGTGCCAGCAATAAAGGGACATTGGAAGGAGAAAAACTGTTTTTT; cdr3_aa: CASNKGTLEGEKLFF
d_call: -; j_call: TRBJ1-5; v_call: TRBV28; clone_size: few; cdr3_nt: TGTGCCAGCAGTTTATGGCACCGCAATCAGCCCCAGCATTTT; cdr3_aa: CASSLWHRNQPQHF
d_call: -; j_call: TRBJ2-5; v_call: TRBV15; clone_size: few; cdr3_nt: TGTGCCACCAGCAGAGATCGGGAGACCCAGTACTTC; cdr3_aa: CATSRDRETQYF
d_call: -; j_call: TRBJ1-2; v_call: TRBV12-5; clone_size: -; cdr3_nt: TGTGCTAGTGGTTCCGGGAATTTCTATGGCTACACCTTC; cdr3_aa: CASGSGNFYGYTF
d_call: -; j_call: TRBJ1-2; v_call: TRBV27; clone_size: -; cdr3_nt: TGTGCCAGCAGTTTAGAGGGGGGAATGAGCTATGGCTACACCTTC; cdr3_aa: CASSLEGGMSYGYTF
d_call: TRBD2; j_call: TRBJ2-5; v_call: TRBV7-7; clone_size: -; cdr3_nt: TGTGCTAGCAGCTTAGGAGTAGCGGGCTTGCGGGAGACCCAGTACTTC; cdr3_aa: CASSLGVAGLRETQYF
d_call: TRBD2; j_call: TRBJ2-3; v_call: TRBV28; clone_size: -; cdr3_nt: TGTGCCAGCAGTTTATGGGGCGGGGGGGCCCAACCTAGCACAGATACGCAGTATTTT; cdr3_aa: CASSLWGGGAQPSTDTQYF
d_call: -; j_call: TRBJ2-5; v_call: TRBV2; clone_size: -; cdr3_nt: TGTGCCAGCAGTGTCCTTCGGGAAGAGACCCAGTACTTC; cdr3_aa: CASSVLREETQYF
d_call: TRBD2; j_call: TRBJ2-7; v_call: TRBV7-9; clone_size: -; cdr3_nt: TGTGCCAGCAGCTTAATAGGGACTAGCGTTTCCTACGAGCAGTACTTC; cdr3_aa: CASSLIGTSVSYEQYF
d_call: -; j_call: TRBJ2-5; v_call: TRBV11-2; clone_size: -; cdr3_nt: TGTGCCAGCAGCTTAGGGATACGGGCGGGAGAGACCCAGTACTTC; cdr3_aa: CASSLGIRAGETQYF
d_call: -; j_call: TRBJ1-1; v_call: TRBV13; clone_size: -; cdr3_nt: TGTGCCAGCAGCTTCTTTACGAACACTGAAGCTTTCTTT; cdr3_aa: CASSFFTNTEAFF
d_call: -; j_call: TRBJ1-4; v_call: TRBV5-5; clone_size: -; cdr3_nt: TGTGCCAGCAGCTTGGAGCCGGAAAAACTGTTTTTT; cdr3_aa: CASSLEPEKLFF
d_call: -; j_call: TRBJ1-5; v_call: TRBV19; clone_size: -; cdr3_nt: TGTGCCAGTAAAGGACAGTACAATCAGCCCCAGCATTTT; cdr3_aa: CASKGQYNQPQHF
d_call: -; j_call: TRBJ2-2; v_call: TRBV7-2; clone_size: -; cdr3_nt: TGTGCCAGCAGCTTAGTTGGGACGGGGAACACCGGGGAGCTGTTTTTT; cdr3_aa: CASSLVGTGNTGELFF